This TCR beta chain was recovered during a study of vaccination and CD4 T cells after COVID-19. Study context: Two-dose vaccination with either BNT162b2 or mRNA-1273 was given to participants. Controls used CEFX viral epitopes (positive), HIV-1 Nef peptides (negative), or no peptide.

Remarks on this clonotype: The antigen remains unidentified.

Sequencing of DNA taken from cultured CD4+ T cells relied on the Oncomine TCR Beta short-read assay. From the PCR reads, TCRdb called clonotypes with MiXCR, one entry per CDR3 protein. The table shows roughly 15,000 distinct CDR3 sequences, with roughly two fifths occurring only once. Specified treatment: approximately nine-day PBMC culture with coronavirus spike peptide pools or control peptides (ViraFEST assay). The positive PCR dates, which preceded the US Alpha, Beta and Delta variants, fell between March and December 2020. Negative selection was the method that isolated CD4+ T cells after 10 days of culture. This CDR3 contains 14 residues. The germline V gene has CDR1 DFQATT and CDR2 SNEGSKA (reference sequence). V lost 2 bases and J lost 1, with 9 bases in between.

The receptor was derived from a human donor who had recovered from COVID-19. The sample was CD4+ T cells from blood, cultured in vitro. This rearrangement joins TRBV20-1 to TRBJ2-1; possibly TRBD2 for D (5 bases). Here the CDR3 reads CSARFPGSYNEQFF. In DNA, the CDR3 is TGCAGTGCTAGATTCCCGGGATCCTACAATGAGCAGTTCTTC.